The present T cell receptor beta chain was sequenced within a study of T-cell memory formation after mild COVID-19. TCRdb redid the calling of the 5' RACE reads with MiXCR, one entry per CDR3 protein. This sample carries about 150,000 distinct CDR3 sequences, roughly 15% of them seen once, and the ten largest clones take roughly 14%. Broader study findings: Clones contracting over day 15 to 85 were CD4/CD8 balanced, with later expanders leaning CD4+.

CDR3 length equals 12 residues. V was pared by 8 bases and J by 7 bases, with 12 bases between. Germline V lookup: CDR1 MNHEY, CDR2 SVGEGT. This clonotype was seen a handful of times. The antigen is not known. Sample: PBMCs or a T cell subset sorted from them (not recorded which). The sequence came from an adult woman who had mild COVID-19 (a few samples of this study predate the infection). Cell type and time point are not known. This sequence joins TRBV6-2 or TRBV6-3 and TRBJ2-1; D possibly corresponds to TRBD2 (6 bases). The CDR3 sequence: CASSMAGNEQFF. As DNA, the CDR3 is TGTGCCAGCTCCATGGCGGGGAATGAGCAGTTCTTC.